The 15 T cell receptor beta chains given below trace back to one sample, sequenced in a study of blood T cell repertoires in COVID-19. The data were produced by immunoSEQ multiplex PCR, yet TCRdb's version contains in-frame clones alone and is incomplete. The profile covers 130,000 or so clones, with 70% to 80% appearing a single time and 7.9% taken by the ten largest. The sample was peripheral blood. The receptors derive from a human donor in a cohort sampled during active COVID-19.

The chain employs TRBV14 and TRBJ2-1; TRBD2 matches at 9 bases. Germline CDR1 and CDR2: SGHDN and FVKESK. The ends lost 4 bases at V and 0 bases at J; junction bases unmatched: 13. This CDR3 region has 19 residues. Here the CDR3 reads CASSRRLAGYTSSYNEQFF. The CDR3, as DNA: TGTGCCAGCAGCCGACGGCTAGCGGGATACACTAGCTCCTACAATGAGCAGTTCTTC.

This chain connects TRBV7-6 to TRBJ1-1, with 9 bases identical to TRBD1. V dropped 6 bases and J dropped 2; count of bases not matched to a gene: 7. This CDR3 is 15 amino acids long. Germline assignment: CDR1 SGHVS and CDR2 FNYEAQ. In nucleotides, the CDR3 is TGTGCCAGCAGTTCGGGACAGGGTCGAAACACTGAAGCTTTCTTT. Amino acid sequence: CASSSGQGRNTEAFF.

This chain connects TRBV11-3 to TRBJ1-2, with D tentatively TRBD1 (5 bases). V dropped 1 base and J dropped 4 bases, with 13 bases sitting between them. CDR3 length equals 15 residues. Germline CDR1 and CDR2: SGHNT and YENEEA. The CDR3 spells CASSLGRGSGYGYTF. CDR3 bases: TGTGCCAGCAGCTTAGGCCGGGGGTCAGGCTATGGCTACACCTTC.

The DNA of the CDR3 is TGTGCCAGTAGTATCCACAGGGACGGGGGCTACACCTTC. Protein product: CASSIHRDGGYTF. The chain combines TRBV19 with TRBJ1-2; D possibly corresponds to TRBD1 (6 bases). In germline, CDR1 is LNHDA, CDR2 SQIVND (reference sequence). Trimming took off 3 bases at V and 8 bases at J, with 13 bases between the two ends. This CDR3 has 13 residues.

The rearrangement joins TRBV3-1 (or the pseudogene TRBV3-2) to TRBJ2-5; D may be TRBD2 (6 bases). Between the trimmed V and J ends, which lost 1 base and 7 bases, there was a span of 13 bases. The CDR3 totals 14 residues. CDR1 LGHDT and CDR2 YNNKEL come from the germline V gene (reference sequence). DNA for the CDR3: TGTGCCAGCAGCCAAGGGGACTCGAGTTGGACCCAGTACTTC. Its translation: CASSQGDSSWTQYF.

V gene TRBV30 combines with J gene TRBJ2-7; TRBD1 matches at 7 bases. From germline, CDR1 is GTSNPN and CDR2 SVGIG (reference sequence). Germline trimming cut 6 bases from V and 2 bases from J; bases unmatched to any gene: 4. This CDR3 region has 12 residues. The CDR3 DNA reads as TGTGCCTGTGGACAGGTGGCCTACGAGCAGTACTTC. Protein: CACGQVAYEQYF.

This chain connects TRBV27 to TRBJ2-7, with TRBD2 matching 14 bases. CDR1 is MNHEY and CDR2 is SMNVEV in the germline V gene (reference sequence). Trimming at V came to 4 bases and at J to 2 bases, leaving 16 bases not matched to a gene. The CDR3 has 20 residues. The CDR3 region is CASSSISGLAGDPGTYEQYF. The CDR3 coding sequence is TGTGCCAGCAGTTCGATATCGGGACTAGCGGGGGACCCTGGTACCTACGAGCAGTACTTC.

This clone was found once. This chain joins TRBV5-1 and TRBJ1-4; D perhaps matches TRBD1 (6 bases). The CDR3 extends over 14 amino acids. Trimming shortened V by 6 bases and J by 4 bases, and 13 bases separated the two germline ends. Per the germline V gene, CDR1 is SGHRS and CDR2 is YFSETQ. CDR3 sequence (DNA): TGCGCCAGCAAGCAGGACAGCCGTAATGAAAAACTGTTTTTT. Encoded protein: CASKQDSRNEKLFF.

V gene TRBV30 combines with J gene TRBJ1-1; 7 positions agree with TRBD1. Trimming cost V 2 bases and J 5 bases; bases outside gene matches: 2. CDR1 is GTSNPN and CDR2 is SVGIG in the germline V gene (reference sequence). The CDR3 length is 12 residues. The CDR3 here is CAWSPGGTEAFF. CDR3 nucleotide sequence: TGTGCCTGGAGTCCAGGGGGAACTGAAGCTTTCTTT.

The V call is TRBV5-8, the J call TRBJ1-6; 7 bases align to TRBD1. CDR1 SGHTS and CDR2 YDEGEE come from the germline V gene. CDR3 size: 16 residues. V shed 5 bases and J 8 bases; nucleotides not matched to a gene: 13. The DNA of the CDR3 is TGTGCCAGCAGTAGGAGACAGGGAAGAAATGATTCACCCCTCCACTTT. The encoded protein is CASSRRQGRNDSPLHF. Full variable domain (outside the CDR3, taken from reference TRBV5-8 and TRBJ1-6): EAGVTQSPTHLIKTRGQQATLRCSPISGHTSVYWYQQALGLGLQFLLWYDEGEERNRGNFPPRFSGRQFPNYSSELNVNALELEDSALYLCASSRRQGRNDSPLHFGNGTRLTVT.

The chain links TRBV2 to TRBJ1-6; D remains ambiguous. CDR1 SNHLY and CDR2 FYNNEI come from the germline V gene. Between the trimmed V and J ends, which lost 0 bases and 10 bases, there was a span of 13 bases. The CDR3 contains 15 residues. CDR3 region: CASSEALRSRSPLHF. The CDR3 region has the DNA TGTGCCAGCAGTGAAGCGCTTAGAAGTAGATCACCCCTCCACTTT.

This clone came up a few times. The genes are TRBV5-4 and TRBJ2-7; maybe TRBD2 (6 bases). V lost 0 bases and J lost 7, with 17 bases in between. The CDR3 is 15 residues long. Germline CDR1 SGHNT, CDR2 YYREEE (reference sequence). CDR3 bases: TGTGCCAGCAGCTTGGAGGCGGGGTTTCCGGGGGAGCAGTACTTC. Translating it yields CASSLEAGFPGEQYF.

The genes are TRBV19 and TRBJ1-3; unclear D gene. Looked up from germline, CDR1 is LNHDA and CDR2 is SQIVND (reference sequence). V dropped 7 bases and J dropped 0 bases, with 4 bases sitting between them. This CDR3 has 12 residues. DNA for the CDR3: TGTGCCAGTATCGGCTCTGGAAACACCATATATTTT. It encodes CASIGSGNTIYF.

The chain links TRBV28 to TRBJ1-3, with 8 bases that match TRBD1. Germline CDR1 and CDR2: MDHEN and SYDVKM. With 2 bases clipped from V and 4 bases from J, the junction kept 4 bases outside the gene matches. The CDR3 spans 15 residues. Here the CDR3 reads CASSLHRQGGNTIYF. CDR3 DNA: TGTGCCAGCAGTTTACACCGACAGGGGGGAAACACCATATATTTT.

The CDR3 coding sequence is TGTGCCAGCAGCGTAGATGGGACAGACTACGAGCAGTACTTC. It encodes CASSVDGTDYEQYF. The chain has TRBV9 and TRBJ2-7; TRBD1 matches at 7 bases. The CDR3 length is 14 residues. The V gene's germline CDR1 is SGDLS and CDR2 YYNGEE. V trimming: 0 bases; J trimming: 3 bases; junction bases outside the gene matches: 3.